This T cell receptor (beta chain) was identified during a study of cytomegalovirus exposure and HLA in healthy donors. Trimming took 0 bases from V and 2 from J, leaving 20 bases between them. The germline gives CDR1 LNHNV, CDR2 YYDKDF (reference sequence). This CDR3 is 18 amino acids long. A multiplex PCR was run with 60 Vbeta primers and 13 Jbeta primers. This table comes from immunoSEQ multiplex PCR, and its TCRdb copy is limited to in-frame clones, with some not included. The data show 150,000 to 200,000 clones, about 70% seen once. About this clone: The antigen remains unidentified.

Overall study results and limits: Some highly shared sequence variants likely arose as a pipeline artifact. The study carried out a later analysis of TCR beta sequences. It associated around 17,000 of them with specific HLA alleles at a false discovery rate of 0.05.

The chain combines TRBV15 with TRBJ2-7; TRBD1 might be the D (7 bases). The sequenced sample consisted of PBMCs. The TCR comes from a woman in her 30s in good health and CMV-seronegative. The CDR3 reads CATSRDQGGKIKTYEQYF. DNA for the CDR3: TGTGCCACCAGCAGAGATCAGGGGGGCAAAATAAAAACCTACGAGCAGTACTTC.